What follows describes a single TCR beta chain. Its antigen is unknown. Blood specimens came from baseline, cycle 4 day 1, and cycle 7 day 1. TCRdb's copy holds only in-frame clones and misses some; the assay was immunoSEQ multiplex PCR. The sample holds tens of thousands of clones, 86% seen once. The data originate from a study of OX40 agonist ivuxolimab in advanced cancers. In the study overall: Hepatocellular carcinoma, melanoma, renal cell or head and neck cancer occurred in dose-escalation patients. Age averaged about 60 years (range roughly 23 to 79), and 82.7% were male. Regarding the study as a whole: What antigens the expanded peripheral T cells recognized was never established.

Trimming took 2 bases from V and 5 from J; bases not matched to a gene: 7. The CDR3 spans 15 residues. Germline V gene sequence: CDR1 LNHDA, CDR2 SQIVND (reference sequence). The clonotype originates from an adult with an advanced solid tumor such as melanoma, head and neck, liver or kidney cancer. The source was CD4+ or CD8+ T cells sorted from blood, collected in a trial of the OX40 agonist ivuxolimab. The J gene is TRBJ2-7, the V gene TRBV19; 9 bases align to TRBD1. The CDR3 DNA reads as TGTGCCAGTAGTATACCCGGGACAGGGACCCACGAGCAGTACTTC. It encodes CASSIPGTGTHEQYF. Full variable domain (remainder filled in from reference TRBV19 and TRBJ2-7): DGGITQSPKYLFRKEGQNVTLSCEQNLNHDAMYWYRQDPGQGLRLIYYSQIVNDFQKGDIAEGYSVSREKKESFPLTVTSAQKNPTAFYLCASSIPGTGTHEQYFGPGTRLTVT.